The 13 T cell receptor beta chains listed next were all sequenced from one sample in a study of somatic mutations in cytotoxic T cells in rheumatoid arthritis. Sequencing was performed with immunoSEQ multiplex PCR; in TCRdb, only in-frame clones are kept and a portion is missing. The top ten hold approximately 6.3% of the sample, which has 20,000 or so clones, 85% seen once. The sample comprised CD8+ T cells sorted from blood. Receptors were obtained from a woman aged 40 to 55 with rheumatoid arthritis.

The chain recombines TRBV6-5 with TRBJ2-7; 8 bases match TRBD1. The CDR3 extends over 14 amino acids. Germline V gene sequence: CDR1 MNHEY, CDR2 SVGAGI. Unmatched junction bases numbered 6, after V lost 5 bases and J lost 3 bases. The DNA for the CDR3 is TGTGCCAGCAGTCCTGGACAGGGTCTCTACGAGCAGTACTTC. It is translated as CASSPGQGLYEQYF.

This clone has only one observation. The chain combines TRBV5-5 with TRBJ2-3, with D maybe TRBD2 (6 bases). This CDR3 contains 16 residues. The germline CDR1 and CDR2 sequences are SGHKS and YYEKEE (reference sequence). Trimming stripped 4 bases from V and 0 bases from J, with 15 bases between. The CDR3 DNA sequence: TGTGCCAGCAGCCTGGGGGTGCGGGAAAGCACAGATACGCAGTATTTT. This encodes CASSLGVRESTDTQYF.

The chain combines TRBV29-1 with TRBJ2-1; unclear D gene. Germline CDR1 reads SQVTM; CDR2 reads ANQGSEA. V gave up 4 bases and J gave up 6 bases, with 7 bases separating them. The CDR3 has 11 residues. In DNA form, the CDR3 reads TGCAGCGTTGTGTCCGGCAATGAGCAGTTCTTC. Translation: CSVVSGNEQFF.

The chain joins TRBV5-1 to TRBJ2-1; TRBD1 aligns across 11 bases. V shed 4 bases and J 5 bases; nucleotides not matched to a gene: 5. This CDR3 has 15 amino acids. Germline V gene sequence: CDR1 SGHRS, CDR2 YFSETQ. CDR3 DNA sequence: TGCGCCAGCAGCCCTGGACAGGGGGCCCACAATGAGCAGTTCTTC. This codes for CASSPGQGAHNEQFF.

The chain is built from TRBV16 and TRBJ1-2; TRBD1 matches 8 bases. Germline V gives CDR1 KGHSY, CDR2 FQNENV. V lost 2 bases and J lost 8; bases outside the gene matches: 10. The CDR3 is 15 residues long. This CDR3 is CASSQHDRGYGGYTF. DNA for the CDR3: TGTGCCAGCAGCCAACACGACAGGGGCTATGGGGGCTACACCTTC. The full variable domain, completed using reference TRBV16 and TRBJ1-2, is GEEVAQTPKHLVRGEGQKAKLYCAPIKGHSYVFWYQQVLKNEFKFLISFQNENVFDETGMPKERFSAKCLPNSPCSLEIQATKLEDSAVYFCASSQHDRGYGGYTFGSGTRLTVV.

This clone was seen only a few times. This rearrangement joins TRBV5-1 to TRBJ2-1, with TRBD2 matching over 12 bases. With V trimmed by 0 bases and J by 5 bases, 6 bases remained unmatched. In germline, CDR1 is SGHRS, CDR2 YFSETQ. The CDR3 sequence is 17 residues long. The CDR3 sequence: CASSLALAGGLHNEQFF. For the CDR3, the DNA is TGCGCCAGCAGCTTGGCCCTAGCGGGGGGGCTCCACAATGAGCAGTTCTTC.

In its sample, this clone was seen once. J is TRBJ1-5 and V is TRBV2, with TRBD1 matching over 8 bases. CDR1 is SNHLY, CDR2 FYNNEI, per germline. This CDR3 has 18 residues. The ends lost 5 bases at V and 0 bases at J; junction bases unmatched: 12. CDR3 residues: CASSTDREGGRSNQPQHF. The CDR3 DNA follows: TGTGCCAGCAGTACGGACAGGGAGGGCGGGCGTAGCAATCAGCCCCAGCATTTT. Based on the CDR3 plus reference TRBV2 and TRBJ1-5, the full variable domain is EPEVTQTPSHQVTQMGQEVILRCVPISNHLYFYWYRQILGQKVEFLVSFYNNEISEKSEIFDDQFSVERPDGSNFTLKIRSTKLEDSAMYFCASSTDREGGRSNQPQHFGDGTRLSIL.

This clone was counted a single time. The rearrangement joins TRBV9 to TRBJ2-1; the match to TRBD1 covers 10 bases. Germline CDR1 reads SGDLS; CDR2 reads YYNGEE. The CDR3 consists of 16 residues. V shed 0 bases and J 7 bases; nucleotides not matched to a gene: 7. CDR3 protein: CASSVAGQGVRNEQFF. The CDR3 DNA follows: TGTGCCAGCAGCGTAGCCGGACAGGGGGTAAGGAATGAGCAGTTCTTC. Supplemented by reference TRBV9 and TRBJ2-1, the full variable domain reads DSGVTQTPKHLITATGQRVTLRCSPRSGDLSVYWYQQSLDQGLQFLIQYYNGEERAKGNILERFSAQQFPDLHSELNLSSLELGDSALYFCASSVAGQGVRNEQFFGPGTRLTVL.

V usage is TRBV25-1 and J usage is TRBJ1-3; D gene unclear. Between the trimmed V and J ends, which lost 7 bases and 7 bases, there was a span of 14 bases. The CDR3 is 13 amino acids. Looked up from germline, CDR1 is MGHDK and CDR2 is SYGVNS. The CDR3 is CASTRGGWNTIYF. Here the CDR3 DNA reads TGTGCCAGCACTAGAGGTGGATGGAACACCATATATTTT.

This clone was picked up a small number of times. V gene TRBV14 combines with J gene TRBJ2-1; D gene ambiguous. Germline lookup yields CDR1 SGHDN and CDR2 FVKESK. V shed 1 base and J shed 2 bases, with 15 bases lying between them. CDR3 size: 17 residues. The CDR3 bases are TGTGCCAGCAGCCAAGTCAGTTACGCTTTCCCCTACAATGAGCAGTTCTTC. Encoded protein: CASSQVSYAFPYNEQFF.

This chain joins TRBV30 and TRBJ2-1; no firm D call. The CDR3 totals 12 residues. V was pared by 3 bases and J by 9 bases, with 12 bases between. CDR1 GTSNPN and CDR2 SVGIG come from the germline V gene (reference sequence). CDR3 loop: CAWSLLIPEQFF. The CDR3 DNA is TGTGCCTGGAGCCTATTAATCCCTGAGCAGTTCTTC.

The V gene is TRBV19, the J gene TRBJ1-5; TRBD1 matches at 11 bases. V shed 5 bases, J shed 5 bases, and the junction held 5 bases outside the gene matches. The CDR3 runs 15 residues. Germline-derived CDR1 and CDR2 are LNHDA and SQIVND (reference sequence). CDR3 nucleotides: TGTGCCAGTAGTCCGGGACAGGGGGGACATCAGCCCCAGCATTTT. As protein: CASSPGQGGHQPQHF.

The chain couples TRBV7-8 to TRBJ2-1, with 13 bases identical to TRBD2. The length of the CDR3 is 18 residues. Germline lookup yields CDR1 SGHVS and CDR2 FQNEAQ. The V gene end was trimmed by 5 bases and the J gene end by 5 bases; junction bases not matched to a gene: 12. The CDR3 nucleotides read TGTGCCAGCAGCCCACGCTCGACTAGCGGGAGGCTAAACAATGAGCAGTTCTTC. Amino acid sequence: CASSPRSTSGRLNNEQFF. Full variable domain (missing parts from reference TRBV7-8 and TRBJ2-1): GAGVSQSPRYKVAKRGQDVALRCDPISGHVSLFWYQQALGQGPEFLTYFQNEAQLDKSGLPSDRFFAERPEGSVSTLKIQRTQQEDSAVYLCASSPRSTSGRLNNEQFFGPGTRLTVL.